These 10 T cell receptor beta chains were all obtained from the same sample, sequenced in a study of blood T cells in healthy people across ages. Primers used in a second PCR of roughly 6 to 12 cycles were a sample-barcoded 5' primer and a J-beta primer mix. One entry per CDR3 protein, called by TCRdb with MiXCR from the 5' RACE reads. The sample shows about 720,000 distinct CDR3 sequences, around a quarter of them seen only once. These data also featured in a second study, about T cells of mothers and their children.

The specimen was blood. These receptors all stem from a boy younger than 18 in good health.

The chain couples TRBV13 to TRBJ1-1, with 10 bases identical to TRBD1. Trimming took 0 bases from V and 8 from J; bases not matched to a gene: 6. Germline CDR1 and CDR2: PRHDT and FYEKMQ (reference sequence). This CDR3 has 15 residues. The chain's CDR3 is CASSLGPWDRGEAFF. CDR3 DNA sequence: TGTGCCAGCAGCTTAGGTCCGTGGGACAGGGGAGAAGCTTTCTTT. The full variable domain, with the rest looked up from reference TRBV13 and TRBJ1-1, is AAGVIQSPRHLIKEKRETATLKCYPIPRHDTVYWYQQGPGQDPQFLISFYEKMQSDKGSIPDRFSAQQFSDYHSELNMSSLELGDSALYFCASSLGPWDRGEAFFGQGTRLTVV.

Details on this clonotype: At one end the junction does not follow the germline gene, possibly because of a read error. The chain carries TRBV20-1 and TRBJ1-2; D is ambiguous. The germline V gene has CDR1 DFQATT and CDR2 SNEGSKA (reference sequence). The CDR3 runs 14 residues. For the CDR3, the DNA is TGCAGTGCTAGTATCGTTCTGGGAAACTATGGCTACCCCTTC. Amino acids: CSASIVLGNYGYPF.

The chain has TRBV29-1 and TRBJ2-1, with D uncertain. Looked up from germline, CDR1 is SQVTM and CDR2 is ANQGSEA. Trimming stripped 7 bases from V and 2 bases from J, with 9 bases between. The CDR3 spans 12 residues. The CDR3 sequence: CSAEQAYNEQFF. The CDR3, as DNA: TGCAGCGCCGAGCAGGCCTACAATGAGCAGTTCTTC.

This clonotype turned up a few times. V is TRBV25-1 and J is TRBJ1-5; D is undetermined. This CDR3 contains 15 residues. The V end lost 1 base, the J end lost 2 bases, and 9 bases lay between the germline ends. Germline V gene sequence: CDR1 MGHDK, CDR2 SYGVNS. DNA for the CDR3: TGTGCCAGCAGTGAATCCGGGTTGGGCAATCAGCCCCAGCATTTT. This translates into CASSESGLGNQPQHF.

Only a few counts were recorded for this clonotype. The J gene is TRBJ2-1, the V gene TRBV7-9; D tentatively reads TRBD1 or TRBD2 (6 bases each). The CDR3 runs to 15 residues. Trimming shortened V by 2 bases and J by 8 bases, and 16 bases separated the two germline ends. The germline CDR1 and CDR2 sequences are SEHNR and FQNEAQ (reference sequence). CDR3 loop: CASSLTGAPLDEQFF. The CDR3 bases are TGTGCCAGCAGCTTAACGGGGGCCCCGTTGGATGAGCAGTTCTTC.

This chain links TRBV7-2 with TRBJ2-5; 7 bases map to TRBD1. The better agreement between TRBJ2-7 and the DNA end casts doubt on the J call. This CDR3 contains 14 residues. Germline-derived CDR1 and CDR2 are SGHTA and FQGNSA. The DNA of the CDR3 is TGTGCCAGCAGCTTAGAACAGGGGATCTACGAGCAGTACTTC. As protein: CASSLEQGIYEQYF.

This clonotype was counted a few times. The chain recombines TRBV27 with TRBJ2-3, with 9 bases matching TRBD2. The CDR3 spans 16 residues. Germline V gene sequence: CDR1 MNHEY, CDR2 SMNVEV (reference sequence). Trimming removed 1 base from V and 3 bases from J; junction bases left unmatched: 5. CDR3 nucleotides: TGTGCCAGCAGTTTATTTGGCGGGGGGGGAACAGATACGCAGTATTTT. Protein sequence: CASSLFGGGGTDTQYF.

This clonotype was found a few times. This sequence joins TRBV29-1 and TRBJ2-5; 7 positions match TRBD1. The DNA end is a closer match to TRBJ2-7, so the J assignment may be wrong. The CDR3 covers 14 residues. Germline V gives CDR1 SQVTM, CDR2 ANQGSEA. Written as DNA, the CDR3 is TGCAGCGTTGAACAGGGGGAGCGTTTCGACGAGCAGTACTTC. It specifies CSVEQGERFDEQYF.

In DNA form, the CDR3 reads TGTGCCAGCAGTCCCGGGACAGGGGCCAACATACTAGCCAAAAACATTCAGTACTTC. Residues: CASSPGTGANILAKNIQYF. V is TRBV27 and J is TRBJ2-4, with 10 bases lining up with TRBD1. The length of the CDR3 is 19 residues. The germline V gene encodes CDR1 MNHEY and CDR2 SMNVEV (reference sequence). V gave up 5 bases and J gave up 0 bases; unmatched junction bases: 13.

This clonotype was detected a few times. The V gene is TRBV7-8, the J gene TRBJ2-3; 14 bases agree with TRBD2. This CDR3 contains 21 residues. CDR1 SGHVS and CDR2 FQNEAQ come from the germline V gene. The J segment lost 2 bases and the V segment lost 3 bases, leaving 16 bases of the junction unmatched. The DNA for the CDR3 is TGTGCCAGCAGCTTCAAGGGGCGCGGGACTAGCGGGGGTTTCCTCACAGATACGCAGTATTTT. Protein: CASSFKGRGTSGGFLTDTQYF.